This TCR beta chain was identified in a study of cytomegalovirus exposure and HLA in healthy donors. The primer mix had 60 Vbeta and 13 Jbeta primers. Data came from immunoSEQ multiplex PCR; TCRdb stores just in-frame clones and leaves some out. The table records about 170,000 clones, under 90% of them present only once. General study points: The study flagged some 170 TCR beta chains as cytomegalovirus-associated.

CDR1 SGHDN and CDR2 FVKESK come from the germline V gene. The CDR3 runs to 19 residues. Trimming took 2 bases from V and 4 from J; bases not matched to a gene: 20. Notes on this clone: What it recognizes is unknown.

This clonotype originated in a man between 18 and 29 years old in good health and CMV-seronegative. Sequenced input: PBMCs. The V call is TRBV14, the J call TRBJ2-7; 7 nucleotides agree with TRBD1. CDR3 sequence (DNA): TGTGCCAGCAGCCAATACCCGCGAAACCCGACAGGGAACGGGTACGAGCAGTACTTC. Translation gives CASSQYPRNPTGNGYEQYF.